The next 18 T cell receptor beta chains were all read from a single sample in a study of T cells in localized non-small cell lung cancer. Produced via immunoSEQ multiplex PCR; TCRdb's table is partial and in-frame only. The data hold 55,000 or so clones, with around three quarters observed a single time. Sample: PBMCs, taken before any cancer treatment. These receptors originate from a woman aged 35 to 75 with stage II lung adenocarcinoma.

The CDR3 region has the DNA TGTGCCAGTTTGAAACAGGGTACCCCCCTGAACACTGAAGCTTTCTTT. Encoded protein: CASLKQGTPLNTEAFF. This chain joins TRBV28 and TRBJ1-1, with D possibly TRBD1 on 6 matching bases. The ends were cut back, 9 bases at V and 0 bases at J, with 20 bases in the middle. The length of the CDR3 is 16 residues. CDR1 and CDR2 (germline): MDHEN, SYDVKM.

The genes are TRBV25-1 and TRBJ1-4; D may be TRBD1 (6 bases). Trimming left V 2 bases short and J 7 bases short, with 23 bases between. Germline V gene data show CDR1 as MGHDK and CDR2 as SYGVNS. The CDR3 is made up of 18 amino acids. The CDR3 DNA reads as TGTGCCAGCAGTGAAACAACAGGGTTTCGCCTAGGGGTTGAAAAACTGTTTTTT. It yields the protein CASSETTGFRLGVEKLFF.

In the case of this clone: Other nucleotide sequences in the sample specify the same CDR3. The CDR3 DNA follows: TGTGCCAGTAGGGTTGGGGGGGACACTGAAGCTTTCTTT. Translating it yields CASRVGGDTEAFF. This chain joins TRBV19 and TRBJ1-1, with a weak D call TRBD1 (5 bases). Per germline, CDR1 LNHDA and CDR2 SQIVND (reference sequence). V lost 6 bases and J lost 3, with 11 bases in between. The CDR3 is made up of 13 amino acids.

The chain couples TRBV28 to TRBJ1-1; no firm D call. This CDR3 contains 12 residues. Germline V gives CDR1 MDHEN, CDR2 SYDVKM. Deletions cut 5 bases from V and 0 bases from J, with 4 bases between. The CDR3: CASSSMNTEAFF. The CDR3 nucleotides read TGTGCCAGCAGTAGTATGAACACTGAAGCTTTCTTT.

The chain recombines TRBV11-2 with TRBJ1-1; the D gene is possibly TRBD1 (6 bases). CDR1 is SGHAT and CDR2 is FQNNGV in the germline V gene. This CDR3 has 12 residues. V was trimmed by 5 bases and J by 11 bases, leaving 15 bases between them. CDR3 protein: CASSDGGRVAFF. CDR3 DNA: TGTGCCAGCAGCGACGGGGGCAGAGTCGCTTTCTTT.

The chain employs TRBV7-3 and TRBJ2-5, with TRBD2 identical over 13 bases. After removal of 4 bases from V and 1 base from J, the junction contained 3 bases not matched to a gene. From germline, CDR1 is SGHTA and CDR2 FQGTGA. The CDR3 is 16 residues long. CDR3 sequence: CASSSGLAGVQETQYF. In DNA form, the CDR3 reads TGTGCCAGCAGCTCTGGACTAGCGGGGGTCCAAGAGACCCAGTACTTC.

The V call is TRBV7-8, the J call TRBJ2-1, with 7 bases lining up with TRBD2. The V segment lost 3 bases and the J segment 6 bases; nucleotides outside the gene matches: 2. CDR1 is SGHVS, CDR2 FQNEAQ, per germline. There are 13 residues in the CDR3. The CDR3 region is CASSLGRVNEQFF. In nucleotides, the CDR3 is TGTGCCAGCAGCTTGGGGAGGGTCAATGAGCAGTTCTTC. The whole variable domain, filled in from reference TRBV7-8 and TRBJ2-1, reads GAGVSQSPRYKVAKRGQDVALRCDPISGHVSLFWYQQALGQGPEFLTYFQNEAQLDKSGLPSDRFFAERPEGSVSTLKIQRTQQEDSAVYLCASSLGRVNEQFFGPGTRLTVL.

The rearrangement uses TRBV7-2 and TRBJ1-1, with TRBD1 identical over 8 bases. This CDR3 contains 16 residues. V was pared by 5 bases and J by 1 base, with 9 bases of the junction left unmatched. The germline CDR1 and CDR2 sequences are SGHTA and FQGNSA. As DNA, the CDR3 is TGTGCCAGCAGCCTAGGGAGGACAGGGAAGAACACTGAAGCTTTCTTT. It yields the protein CASSLGRTGKNTEAFF.

J is TRBJ2-3 and V is TRBV15; D ambiguous. The germline CDR1 and CDR2 sequences are LNHNV and YYDKDF (reference sequence). This CDR3 has 12 amino acids. The V and J ends lost 5 bases and 6 bases respectively, with 9 bases between them. This CDR3 is CATSFRWDTQYF. CDR3 DNA sequence: TGTGCCACCAGCTTCCGATGGGATACGCAGTATTTT.

The chain carries TRBV9 and TRBJ2-4, with a weak D call TRBD2 (5 bases). Between the trimmed V and J ends, which lost 2 bases and 4 bases, there was a span of 10 bases. This CDR3 has 14 amino acids. Germline-derived CDR1 and CDR2 are SGDLS and YYNGEE. As DNA, the CDR3 is TGTGCCAGCAGCGTCGGGGTGGGAAAAAACATTCAGTACTTC. The encoded protein is CASSVGVGKNIQYF.

This clone was counted a few times. This rearrangement joins TRBV28 to TRBJ1-5, with 7 bases matching TRBD1. V shed 2 bases and J 0 bases; nucleotides not matched to a gene: 4. The CDR3 loop spans 16 amino acids. The germline V gene encodes CDR1 MDHEN and CDR2 SYDVKM. The CDR3: CASSLLGQFSNQPQHF. CDR3 bases: TGTGCCAGCAGTTTACTGGGACAGTTTAGCAATCAGCCCCAGCATTTT. The full variable domain, completed using reference TRBV28 and TRBJ1-5, is DVKVTQSSRYLVKRTGEKVFLECVQDMDHENMFWYRQDPGLGLRLIYFSYDVKMKEKGDIPEGYSVSREKKERFSLILESASTNQTSMYLCASSLLGQFSNQPQHFGDGTRLSIL.

This clone came up once. The chain links TRBV28 to TRBJ1-1, with D unresolved. This CDR3 has 14 amino acids. The V gene's germline CDR1 is MDHEN and CDR2 SYDVKM. Trimming removed 10 bases from V and 0 bases from J, with 15 bases in between. CDR3 in amino acids: CANSPPGLNTEAFF. CDR3 nucleotides: TGTGCCAACTCGCCCCCGGGGTTGAACACTGAAGCTTTCTTT.

The sample holds a few counts of this clone. Other DNA sequences within the sample encode an identical CDR3. The chain carries TRBV5-1 and TRBJ2-7; D not certain. V dropped 0 bases and J dropped 1 base, with 5 bases sitting between them. CDR1 is SGHRS and CDR2 is YFSETQ in the germline V gene. The CDR3 totals 13 residues. The CDR3 DNA reads TGCGCCAGCAGCTTGGGACAATCCTACGAGCAGTACTTC. Its protein is CASSLGQSYEQYF.

The chain links TRBV7-2 to TRBJ2-7; TRBD1 or TRBD2 may be the D gene (5 bases each). From germline, CDR1 is SGHTA and CDR2 FQGNSA. V was shortened by 4 bases and J by 3 bases, with 13 bases between the two germline ends. The CDR3 spans 14 residues. Here the CDR3 DNA reads TGTGCCAGCAGCTCTGGGGGTGTAGTCTACGAGCAGTACTTC. This sequence encodes CASSSGGVVYEQYF. The whole variable domain, filled in from reference TRBV7-2 and TRBJ2-7, reads GAGVSQSPSNKVTEKGKDVELRCDPISGHTALYWYRQSLGQGLEFLIYFQGNSAPDKSGLPSDRFSAERTGGSVSTLTIQRTQQEDSAVYLCASSSGGVVYEQYFGPGTRLTVT.

This clone occurred a few times. The rearrangement uses TRBV5-4 and TRBJ1-2; 9 bases match TRBD1. CDR1 and CDR2 (germline): SGHNT, YYREEE (reference sequence). With 3 bases clipped from V and 4 bases from J, the junction kept 10 bases outside the gene matches. CDR3 length: 16 amino acids. The CDR3 DNA reads as TGTGCCAGCAGCTATTCCGCGGGACAGGGTCGCTATGGCTACACCTTC. It is translated as CASSYSAGQGRYGYTF.

The chain recombines TRBV5-1 with TRBJ2-7, with 10 bases lining up with TRBD1. Germline V CDR1 and CDR2: SGHRS, YFSETQ. This CDR3 contains 14 residues. V lost 4 bases to trimming and J lost 4 bases; unmatched junction nucleotides: 5. CDR3 sequence: CASSAGTGVYEQYF. The CDR3 coding sequence is TGCGCCAGCAGCGCCGGGACAGGGGTGTACGAGCAGTACTTC.

The chain has TRBV11-2 and TRBJ2-5; 8 positions match TRBD2. This CDR3 has 15 residues. J lost 1 base, V lost 2 bases, and 3 bases had no gene match. Germline V gene lookup returns CDR1 SGHAT and CDR2 FQNNGV. The CDR3 bases are TGTGCCAGCAGCTTAACTAGCGGAATCCAAGAGACCCAGTACTTC. Protein product: CASSLTSGIQETQYF.

The V call is TRBV30, the J call TRBJ1-1; D ambiguous. This CDR3 has 14 amino acids. The ends were cut back, 2 bases at V and 4 bases at J, with 14 bases in the middle. Per the germline V gene, CDR1 is GTSNPN and CDR2 is SVGIG (reference sequence). The CDR3 is CAWSTRWRVTEAFF. CDR3 coding DNA: TGTGCCTGGAGTACCCGGTGGAGGGTCACTGAAGCTTTCTTT. The full variable domain, its missing parts supplied by reference TRBV30 and TRBJ1-1, is SQTIHQWPATLVQPVGSPLSLECTVEGTSNPNLYWYRQAAGRGLQLLFYSVGIGQISSEVPQNLSASRPQDRQFILSSKKLLLSDSGFYLCAWSTRWRVTEAFFGQGTRLTVV.